One and the same sample provided the 10 T cell receptor beta chains below, sequenced in a study of liver allograft versus peripheral blood T cells. Overall study context: Transplanted livers and recipients' peripheral blood had their T cell receptor repertoires compared.

MiXCR, applied by TCRdb to the reads, yields one record per CDR3 protein. The repertoire includes just over 400 distinct CDR3 sequences, roughly 24% of them detected once, and roughly 72% sits in the top ten. The receptors shown here come from a human patient who had a liver transplant. Some T cells may trace back to the graft donor.

In regard to this clonotype: A far bigger clonotype differs at one base, so this is likely a read error. The chain recombines TRBV6-6 with TRBJ1-4; D gene unclear. CDR3 length equals 14 residues. Germline-derived CDR1 and CDR2 are MNHNY and SVGAGI (reference sequence). This chain's CDR3 is CDSSRQATNEKLFF. CDR3 DNA: TGTGACAGCAGTCGACAAGCAACTAATGAAAAACTGTTTTTT.

By share of the sample, this clonotype is hyperexpanded. The J gene is TRBJ1-6, the V gene TRBV6-2 or TRBV6-3; D is unclear. V dropped 0 bases and J dropped 7 bases, with 22 bases sitting between them. Germline CDR1 is MNHEY and CDR2 is SVGEGT. This CDR3 has 19 amino acids. CDR3 sequence: CASSYSRIQALNRNSPLHF. CDR3 bases: TGTGCCAGCAGTTACTCGAGGATCCAGGCCCTTAATCGGAATTCACCCCTCCACTTT.

This clonotype counts as medium-sized. The V call is TRBV7-9, the J call TRBJ2-7; TRBD2 aligns across 7 bases. The V segment lost 5 bases and the J segment 7 bases; nucleotides outside the gene matches: 11. The CDR3 runs 14 residues. CDR1 is SEHNR, CDR2 FQNEAQ, per germline (reference sequence). This CDR3 reads CASSRAGMGGEQYF. The DNA of the CDR3 is TGTGCCAGCAGCCGAGCAGGGATGGGAGGGGAGCAGTACTTC.

By sample fraction, this clonotype is medium-sized. The chain carries TRBV11-2 and TRBJ2-1; D is unclear. The CDR3 totals 17 residues. Germline V gene data show CDR1 as SGHAT and CDR2 as FQNNGV. The V gene lost 0 bases and the J gene lost 3 bases, with 15 bases spanning the gap. The CDR3 here is CASSLEPSGPNYNEQFF. In nucleotides, the CDR3 is TGTGCCAGCAGCTTAGAACCGTCCGGACCAAACTACAATGAGCAGTTCTTC.

This clonotype is classed as large. The chain combines TRBV6-1 with TRBJ1-2; unclear D gene. Looked up from germline, CDR1 is MNHNS and CDR2 is SASEGT. The V gene lost 10 bases and the J gene lost 4 bases, with 16 bases spanning the gap. The CDR3 has 13 amino acids. As DNA, the CDR3 is TGTGCCATGGCTCTCGGCGGCCTCTATGGCTACACCTTC. This codes for CAMALGGLYGYTF.

The V and J genes are TRBV10-1 and TRBJ1-4; D ambiguous. CDR1 and CDR2 (germline): WNHNN, SYGVQD (reference sequence). The CDR3 is 12 residues long. V was shortened by 5 bases and J by 14 bases, with 15 bases between the two germline ends. The CDR3 is CASSRDKHFLFF. Written as DNA, the CDR3 is TGCGCCAGCAGTCGAGACAAACACTTTCTGTTTTTT.

In its sample, this clonotype ranks as large. The chain combines TRBV6-6 with TRBJ1-6; perhaps TRBD1 as D (6 bases). The CDR3 is made up of 15 amino acids. The ends were cut back, 4 bases at V and 10 bases at J, with 17 bases in the middle. Germline CDR1 is MNHNY and CDR2 is SVGAGI (reference sequence). The CDR3 spells CASSLGAMRRSPLHF. The CDR3 DNA reads as TGTGCCAGCAGTTTGGGGGCGATGAGGCGATCACCCCTCCACTTT.

By its share, this clonotype is medium-sized (0.01 to 0.1%). This chain uses TRBV24-1 with TRBJ2-1; D call uncertain. Looked up from germline, CDR1 is KGHDR and CDR2 is SFDVKD. This CDR3 region has 16 residues. V was cut by 2 bases and J by 1 base, with 11 bases left in between. The CDR3 spells CATSDSARISYNEQFF. CDR3 DNA sequence: TGTGCCACCAGTGATTCGGCTAGAATATCCTACAATGAGCAGTTCTTC.

This clonotype is deemed large. The gene calls are TRBV27 and TRBJ1-2; TRBD1 matches 8 bases. Germline CDR1 is MNHEY and CDR2 is SMNVEV (reference sequence). The trim removed 6 bases at V and 5 bases at J, leaving 8 bases unmatched. This CDR3 comprises 14 residues. CDR3 amino acids: CASSSQGDEYGYTF. DNA for the CDR3: TGTGCCAGCAGCTCACAGGGGGATGAGTATGGCTACACCTTC.

V gene TRBV5-1 combines with J gene TRBJ1-5; D gene uncertain. V was shortened by 5 bases and J by 0 bases, with 15 bases between the two germline ends. CDR1 is SGHRS and CDR2 is YFSETQ in the germline V gene. The CDR3 has 16 amino acids. CDR3 protein: CASRQPGGVSNQPQHF. CDR3 DNA sequence: TGCGCCAGCAGGCAACCGGGCGGGGTTAGCAATCAGCCCCAGCATTTT.